These 16 T cell receptor beta chains originate from one sample sequenced in a study of blood T cell repertoires in COVID-19. The table came from immunoSEQ multiplex PCR; TCRdb's copy has only in-frame clones and leaves some out. This sample has approximately 300,000 clones, with roughly 88% found just once. Sequenced material: peripheral blood. The source is a woman aged 45-60 years with acute or convalescent COVID-19.

This clone appeared once. This chain connects TRBV28 to TRBJ2-3; no firm D call. CDR3 length: 13 amino acids. V lost 3 bases and J 0 bases, leaving 4 bases between the germline ends. The germline gives CDR1 MDHEN, CDR2 SYDVKM. CDR3 residues: CASSLSSTDTQYF. The CDR3 nucleotides read TGTGCCAGCAGTTTGTCTAGCACAGATACGCAGTATTTT. Filled out from reference TRBV28 and TRBJ2-3, the complete variable domain reads DVKVTQSSRYLVKRTGEKVFLECVQDMDHENMFWYRQDPGLGLRLIYFSYDVKMKEKGDIPEGYSVSREKKERFSLILESASTNQTSMYLCASSLSSTDTQYFGPGTRLTVL.

The V call is TRBV6-6, the J call TRBJ2-3; D is possibly TRBD2 (5 bases). The CDR3 is 13 amino acids. With 10 bases removed from V and 0 bases from J, the gap between germline ends came to 11 bases. The V gene's germline CDR1 is MNHNY and CDR2 SVGAGI (reference sequence). The CDR3 protein is CAMRRSSTDTQYF. The CDR3 DNA follows: TGTGCCATGAGGAGGTCAAGCACAGATACGCAGTATTTT.

The rearrangement uses TRBV12-5 and TRBJ1-1; D may be TRBD1 (5 bases). Trimming stripped 1 base from V and 5 bases from J, with 11 bases between. This CDR3 has 14 residues. Germline CDR1 LGHNT, CDR2 FRNRAP. CDR3 loop: CASGLGPRGTEAFF. The CDR3 DNA reads as TGTGCTAGTGGTTTGGGACCACGGGGGACTGAAGCTTTCTTT.

The V and J genes are TRBV7-9 and TRBJ2-3, with 8 bases lining up with TRBD1. The length of the CDR3 is 13 residues. Germline V gene lookup returns CDR1 SEHNR and CDR2 FQNEAQ (reference sequence). With V trimmed by 6 bases and J by 7 bases, 6 bases remained unmatched. The CDR3 loop reads CASSDRGLHTQYF. The CDR3 DNA is TGTGCCAGCAGTGACAGGGGACTTCATACGCAGTATTTT.

This chain uses TRBV6-5 with TRBJ1-5, with 10 bases aligning to TRBD1. This CDR3 comprises 15 residues. J lost 5 bases, V lost 7 bases, and 8 bases had no gene match. Per the germline V gene, CDR1 is MNHEY and CDR2 is SVGAGI. The CDR3 spells CASMFTGTGDQPQHF. For the CDR3, the DNA is TGTGCCAGCATGTTCACCGGGACAGGGGATCAGCCCCAGCATTTT.

This chain links TRBV28 with TRBJ2-2; D possibly corresponds to TRBD1 (6 bases). The germline V and J ends were trimmed by 6 bases and 6 bases, with 14 bases remaining between them. CDR1 is MDHEN and CDR2 is SYDVKM in the germline V gene. The CDR3 extends over 14 amino acids. The CDR3 DNA reads TGTGCCAGCAGACTGCAAGGGGGTGCCGGGGAGCTGTTTTTT. Translated: CASRLQGGAGELFF.

The J gene is TRBJ1-1, the V gene TRBV28, with TRBD1 matching over 7 bases. J gave up 1 base and V 2 bases, and 1 base lay outside the gene matches. CDR1 and CDR2 (germline): MDHEN, SYDVKM. The CDR3 has 14 amino acids. The CDR3 nucleotides are TGTGCCAGCAGTTTACGGGACAGGAACACTGAAGCTTTCTTT. Its protein is CASSLRDRNTEAFF.

This clone was found many times. This chain uses TRBV7-9 with TRBJ1-1; the match to TRBD1 covers 7 bases. With V trimmed by 5 bases and J by 1 base, 7 bases remained unmatched. The CDR3 totals 15 residues. Germline CDR1 SEHNR, CDR2 FQNEAQ (reference sequence). CDR3 bases: TGTGCCAGCAGCCCCTGGGGGACAGAGAACACTGAAGCTTTCTTT. Amino acid sequence: CASSPWGTENTEAFF.

CDR3 amino acids: CASSLQAGRNTGELFF. The DNA for the CDR3 is TGTGCCAGCAGCTTACAGGCAGGCAGAAACACCGGGGAGCTGTTTTTT. The V gene is TRBV7-3, the J gene TRBJ2-2; D is ambiguous. Looked up from germline, CDR1 is SGHTA and CDR2 is FQGTGA. CDR3 length: 16 amino acids. Trimming took 2 bases from V and 2 from J, leaving 12 bases between them.

V is TRBV18 and J is TRBJ2-5; a weak D match, TRBD2 (5 bases). V lost 0 bases to trimming and J lost 4 bases, with 15 bases between them. Germline values: CDR1 KGHSH, CDR2 LQKENI. The length of the CDR3 is 16 residues. The CDR3 is CASSPPGLAQRETQYF. In DNA form, the CDR3 reads TGTGCCAGCTCACCACCCGGACTGGCACAAAGAGAGACCCAGTACTTC.

V and J are TRBV10-1 and TRBJ2-5; 12 bases align to TRBD2. This CDR3 has 19 residues. The germline CDR1 and CDR2 sequences are WNHNN and SYGVQD (reference sequence). Unmatched junction bases numbered 21, after V lost 9 bases and J lost 4 bases. The CDR3 DNA reads TGCGCCAGATCGAAGCTCCGCTCGACTAGCGGGAGTAGAGTAGAGACCCAGTACTTC. It yields the protein CARSKLRSTSGSRVETQYF.

This rearrangement joins TRBV5-8 to TRBJ2-2; D possibly corresponds to TRBD2 (5 bases). The germline V gene has CDR1 SGHTS and CDR2 YDEGEE. V lost 2 bases and J lost 8, with 13 bases in between. This CDR3 is built from 14 residues. CDR3 sequence: CASSLGRGSGELFF. As DNA, the CDR3 is TGTGCCAGCAGCTTAGGGAGAGGTTCTGGGGAGCTGTTTTTT.

V gene TRBV6-5 combines with J gene TRBJ1-2; 8 bases line up with TRBD1. The CDR3 has 13 residues. Germline V CDR1 and CDR2: MNHEY, SVGAGI. Trimming took 7 bases from V and 4 from J; bases not matched to a gene: 5. DNA of the CDR3: TGTGCCAGCACCGTAGACAGGGGCTATGGCTACACCTTC. Its protein product is CASTVDRGYGYTF.

The genes are TRBV29-1 and TRBJ2-7; TRBD2 aligns across 10 bases. With 3 bases clipped from V and 3 bases from J, the junction kept 5 bases outside the gene matches. CDR3 size: 14 residues. Germline CDR1 is SQVTM and CDR2 is ANQGSEA. CDR3 DNA: TGCAGCGTTGATAGTCCTAGCGGGAGCTACGAGCAGTACTTC. It is translated as CSVDSPSGSYEQYF.

This clone has only one observation. The V and J genes are TRBV2 and TRBJ1-3; D perhaps matches TRBD1 (5 bases). Germline loops: CDR1 SNHLY, CDR2 FYNNEI. The CDR3 runs to 13 residues. The germline V and J ends were trimmed by 4 bases and 4 bases, with 8 bases remaining between them. The CDR3 DNA reads as TGTGCCAGCAGTGCGACAGCCGGAAACACCATATATTTT. It codes for CASSATAGNTIYF.

The chain links TRBV3-1 (or the pseudogene TRBV3-2) to TRBJ2-3; 8 nucleotides align to TRBD2. This CDR3 spans 18 amino acids. Germline CDR1 reads LGHDT; CDR2 reads YNNKEL (reference sequence). Trimming cost V 4 bases and J 1 base; bases outside gene matches: 13. The CDR3 protein is CASSPPRGRWRGTDTQYF. DNA of the CDR3: TGTGCCAGCAGCCCCCCCCGCGGGAGGTGGCGCGGCACAGATACGCAGTATTTT.